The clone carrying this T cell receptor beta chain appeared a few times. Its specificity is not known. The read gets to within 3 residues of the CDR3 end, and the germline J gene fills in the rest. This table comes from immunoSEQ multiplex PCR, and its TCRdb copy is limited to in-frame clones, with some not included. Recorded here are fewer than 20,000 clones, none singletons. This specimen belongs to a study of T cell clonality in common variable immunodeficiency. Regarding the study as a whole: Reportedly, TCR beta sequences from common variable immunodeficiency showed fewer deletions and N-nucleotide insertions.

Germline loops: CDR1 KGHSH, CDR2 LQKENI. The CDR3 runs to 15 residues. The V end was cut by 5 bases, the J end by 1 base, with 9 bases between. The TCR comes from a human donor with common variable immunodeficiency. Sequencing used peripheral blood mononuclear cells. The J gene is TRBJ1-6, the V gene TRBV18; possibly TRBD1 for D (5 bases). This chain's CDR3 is CASSNGGSYNSPLHF. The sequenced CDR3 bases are TGTGCCAGCTCAAATGGGGGGTCCTATAATTCACCC.